The 15 T cell receptor beta chains in this list originate from one sample, sequenced in a study of patients and donors after allogeneic stem cell transplantation. TCRdb redid the calling of the RT-PCR reads with MiXCR, one entry per CDR3 protein. The repertoire holds 800,000 to 1,000,000 distinct CDR3 sequences, with about a sixth as singletons. Sequenced: blood, either unsorted or a sorted T cell fraction (not recorded which). The receptor set was obtained from a human donor who was either an allogeneic HSCT recipient or a stem cell or donor lymphocyte infusion donor (not recorded which). It is not recorded whose cells these are; they may come from a transplant donor.

Here the CDR3 DNA reads TGTGCCAGCAGCTTCCAACAGGGGCTAGCGGGAGATCCGCCAGATACGCAGTATTTT. Translated: CASSFQQGLAGDPPDTQYF. This rearrangement joins TRBV5-4 to TRBJ2-3, with 10 positions matching TRBD2. The CDR3 length is 19 residues. V lost 2 bases and J lost 4; bases outside the gene matches: 16. Germline loops: CDR1 SGHNT, CDR2 YYREEE (reference sequence). Filled out from reference TRBV5-4 and TRBJ2-3, the complete variable domain reads ETGVTQSPTHLIKTRGQQVTLRCSSQSGHNTVSWYQQALGQGPQFIFQYYREEENGRGNFPPRFSGLQFPNYSSELNVNALELDDSALYLCASSFQQGLAGDPPDTQYFGPGTRLTVL.

This clonotype was counted ten times or more. This rearrangement joins TRBV29-1 to TRBJ1-5; 8 nucleotides match TRBD1. Germline V CDR1 and CDR2: SQVTM, ANQGSEA. The CDR3 is 15 amino acids. Trimming removed 5 bases from V and 3 bases from J; junction bases left unmatched: 9. Here the CDR3 DNA reads TGCAGCGTTCGAGGACAGGGTGGAGTCAATCAGCCCCAGCATTTT. Amino acids: CSVRGQGGVNQPQHF.

This clonotype occurred many times. The rearrangement joins TRBV29-1 to TRBJ1-1, with D unresolved. Trimming left V 7 bases short and J 1 base short, with 7 bases between. The germline CDR1 and CDR2 sequences are SQVTM and ANQGSEA. The CDR3 contains 11 residues. The CDR3 coding sequence is TGCAGCGGGGAGGGGAACACTGAAGCTTTCTTT. This encodes CSGEGNTEAFF.

The chain couples TRBV12-3 or TRBV12-4 to TRBJ1-1; D call uncertain. The V and J ends lost 1 base and 1 base respectively, with 10 bases between them. CDR3 length equals 15 residues. The CDR3 region is CASSLGGVSNTEAFF. The CDR3 nucleotides read TGTGCCAGCAGTTTAGGAGGAGTCTCGAACACTGAAGCTTTCTTT.

The chain uses TRBV12-3 or TRBV12-4 and TRBJ2-3; D is uncertain. Trimming stripped 5 bases from V and 0 bases from J, with 6 bases between. This CDR3 spans 13 amino acids. CDR3 residues: CASSPVSTDTQYF. CDR3 nucleotide sequence: TGTGCCAGCAGTCCGGTGAGCACAGATACGCAGTATTTT.

This clonotype has ten or more counts. The chain combines TRBV7-9 with TRBJ2-4; TRBD1 agrees at 7 bases. Germline CDR1 and CDR2: SEHNR and FQNEAQ (reference sequence). This CDR3 comprises 15 residues. Unmatched junction bases numbered 12, after V lost 4 bases and J lost 9 bases. CDR3 sequence: CASSSPRQGFGIQYF. DNA of the CDR3: TGTGCCAGCAGCTCCCCCCGACAGGGATTTGGCATTCAGTACTTC.

The table lists this clonotype with many counts. The gene calls are TRBV6-2 or TRBV6-3 and TRBJ2-4; weak D call: TRBD1 (5 bases). This CDR3 spans 12 amino acids. Trimming removed 6 bases from V and 8 bases from J, with 11 bases in between. Germline CDR1 MNHEY, CDR2 SVGEGT. CDR3 amino acids: CASRGRTDIQYF. The CDR3 bases are TGTGCCAGCAGGGGGCGGACGGACATTCAGTACTTC.

V and J are TRBV24-1 and TRBJ2-1; 9 bases line up with TRBD2. Trimming at V came to 0 bases and at J to 4 bases, leaving 3 bases not matched to a gene. The CDR3 covers 16 residues. The germline V gene has CDR1 KGHDR and CDR2 SFDVKD. The CDR3 region has the DNA TGTGCCACCAGTGATTTGTCAAGCGGGAGGTACAATGAGCAGTTCTTC. This sequence encodes CATSDLSSGRYNEQFF.

This clonotype was seen a few times. This chain links TRBV27 with TRBJ2-1, with 10 bases lining up with TRBD2. The CDR3 loop spans 14 amino acids. J was trimmed by 7 bases and V by 4 bases; bases with no gene match: 4. Germline V lookup: CDR1 MNHEY, CDR2 SMNVEV (reference sequence). The chain's CDR3 is CASSYPSGGNEQFF. CDR3 DNA: TGTGCCAGCAGTTATCCTAGCGGGGGAAATGAGCAGTTCTTC.

The chain carries TRBV12-5 and TRBJ1-5; D ambiguous. Trimming shortened V by 1 base and J by 2 bases, and 12 bases separated the two germline ends. Germline V gives CDR1 LGHNT, CDR2 FRNRAP. This CDR3 spans 16 amino acids. CDR3: CASGLGGGVRNQPQHF. The CDR3 DNA reads TGTGCTAGTGGTTTGGGAGGCGGGGTCCGCAATCAGCCCCAGCATTTT.

This clonotype was found a few times. The V call is TRBV7-2, the J call TRBJ2-3, with TRBD2 matching over 10 bases. Germline loops: CDR1 SGHTA, CDR2 FQGNSA. Trimming cost V 8 bases and J 1 base; bases outside gene matches: 6. This CDR3 contains 15 residues. This chain's CDR3 is CASGRTSGRTDTQYF. The CDR3 nucleotides are TGTGCCAGCGGTAGGACTAGCGGCCGCACAGATACGCAGTATTTT.

This chain uses TRBV3-1 with TRBJ1-1; D gene unclear. The germline V gene encodes CDR1 LGHDT and CDR2 YNNKEL (reference sequence). With 2 bases removed from V and 8 bases from J, the gap between germline ends came to 9 bases. The CDR3 is 12 residues long. The CDR3 nucleotides are TGTGCCAGCAGCCAATCCGTCCGGGAAGCTTTCTTT. This gives the protein CASSQSVREAFF.

This clonotype was counted a few times. The genes are TRBV29-1 and TRBJ2-5, with a tentative D call TRBD1 (6 bases). Germline CDR1 SQVTM, CDR2 ANQGSEA. Trimming removed 3 bases from V and 1 base from J, with 9 bases in between. The CDR3 length is 13 residues. The CDR3 DNA reads as TGCAGCGTTGAGAGGACAGCCCAAGAGACCCAGTACTTC. Its protein product is CSVERTAQETQYF.

The chain carries TRBV4-1 and TRBJ1-1; D possibly corresponds to TRBD1 (5 bases). Germline CDR1 MGHRA, CDR2 YSYEKL. Trimming cost V 4 bases and J 0 bases, with 12 bases left between them. The CDR3 has 15 residues. Here the CDR3 reads CASSRNRPMNTEAFF. CDR3 sequence (DNA): TGCGCCAGCAGCCGAAACAGGCCCATGAACACTGAAGCTTTCTTT.

The chain couples TRBV24-1 to TRBJ2-3, with 7 bases matching TRBD2. Germline assignment: CDR1 KGHDR and CDR2 SFDVKD. This CDR3 has 15 amino acids. J was trimmed by 5 bases and V by 9 bases; bases with no gene match: 13. This CDR3 is CATRMGGSAEDTQYF. In nucleotides, the CDR3 is TGTGCCACCCGCATGGGGGGGTCGGCCGAAGATACGCAGTATTTT.